Listed here is a single T cell receptor (beta chain). What it binds is not known. This sample is drawn from a study of CD8 T cells in ankylosing spondylitis. TCRdb re-derived calls from the 5' RACE reads in MiXCR, one entry per CDR3 protein. Of 150,000 to 200,000 distinct CDR3 sequences detected, about 17% appear once; the ten largest clones hold about 7.8%. Study-wide results and caveats: The authors reported significant enrichment of disease-linked clones in matched ankylosing spondylitis synovial fluid.

From germline, CDR1 is MDHEN and CDR2 SYDVKM. This CDR3 comprises 15 residues. V was trimmed by 5 bases and J by 1 base, leaving 15 bases between them. The origin of this receptor is a male donor with ankylosing spondylitis or in good health (not recorded which). The sequenced sample consisted of blood, either unsorted or a sorted T cell fraction (not recorded which). The chain is built from TRBV28 and TRBJ2-7; D is possibly TRBD1 or TRBD2 (5 bases each). CDR3 sequence (DNA): TGTGCCAGCAGTCGAAGAGGGGCGGTGTCCTACGAGCAGTACTTC. Translating gives CASSRRGAVSYEQYF.